One T cell receptor beta chain is described in this entry. Its target is not known. TCRdb's table, derived via immunoSEQ multiplex PCR, lists solely in-frame clones and lacks some. There are about 16,000 clones in the sample; roughly two thirds occur only once, and about 18% lies in the top ten. Germline CDR1 and CDR2: MDHEN and SYDVKM. The germline V and J ends were trimmed by 6 bases and 3 bases, with 15 bases remaining between them. CDR3 length: 14 amino acids. These data come from a study of cytotoxic CD8 clonotypes in ibrutinib-treated CLL. Study information: Response was recorded as partial in roughly 24 patients and complete in 2; at median roughly 63 months, around 15 remained remitted and about 12 had progressed.

Cryopreserved PBMCs yielded approximately 1.9 micrograms of genomic DNA for TCR beta libraries. Study-level findings and limits: The clonality rise at ibrutinib response reflected private clonotype expansion. Baseline clonality, above age-matched healthy donor levels, tracked circulating CD8+ T-cell counts.

This receptor was obtained from a human donor with chronic lymphocytic leukemia. The sequencing used PBMCs, collected before ibrutinib treatment. The chain uses TRBV28 and TRBJ2-7; perhaps TRBD1 as D (6 bases). The CDR3 sequence: CASRPRQAFYEQYF. CDR3 nucleotide sequence: TGTGCCAGCAGACCCAGACAGGCGTTCTACGAGCAGTACTTC.